The present entry profiles one T cell receptor (beta chain) with its context. The antigen remains undetermined. The sample originates from a study of radiation and T cells in renal cell carcinoma. Study background: Nephrectomy followed 15 Gy stereotactic body radiation by 4 weeks.

Study outcomes and limitations: In blood, top tumor clones expanded by 2 weeks, shrinking by 4.

Indicated time point: baseline pretreatment blood. Regarding treatment: 15 Gy SBRT to primary tumor, nephrectomy 4 weeks later. Serial blood draws occurred at baseline and 2 and 4 weeks post-SBRT. Profiled with immunoSEQ multiplex PCR; TCRdb holds only in-frame clones, not every one. The sample lists some 150,000 clones, roughly 83% occurring once. The CDR3 totals 15 residues. The V segment lost 5 bases and the J segment 4 bases; nucleotides outside the gene matches: 6. Germline V gene lookup returns CDR1 SGHDT and CDR2 YYEEEE. This TCR derives from a woman between 45 and 65 years old with renal cell carcinoma. The source was blood, collected from a patient whose treatment included radiotherapy and nephrectomy. The J gene is TRBJ1-5, the V gene TRBV5-6, with 10 bases aligning to TRBD1. CDR3 residues: CASRRQGATNQPQHF. CDR3 DNA sequence: TGTGCCAGCAGGCGACAGGGGGCTACGAATCAGCCCCAGCATTTT.